This is a list of T cell receptor beta chains from one sample in a study of T cell repertoires in cytomegalovirus infection. TCRdb called the reads again in MiXCR, with one record for every CDR3 protein. The sample yields around 350,000 distinct CDR3 sequences, approximately 18% seen once. Sequencing input: PBMCs. These receptors originate from a human donor in good health (CMV status not recorded). Some clones in this sample may be carry-over from other donors' samples. CDR3s include the opening cysteine and the closing phenylalanine or tryptophan. Each record gives: J gene, V gene, clone size, D gene, CDR3 DNA, CDR3 protein. A D gene is named only where the DNA matches it firmly. Size is stated for part of the rows, as once, few or many counts, or as a class when the clone is expanded.

>TRBJ2-3|TRBV2|.|.
TGTGCCAGCAGTGAAGCGCTTGGGCGGGACACAGATACGCAGTATTTT
CASSEALGRDTDTQYF
>TRBJ2-5|TRBV28|few|.
TGTGCCAGCAGTTTGGGGACCGAGTACCAAGAGACCCAGTACTTC
CASSLGTEYQETQYF
>TRBJ2-7|TRBV6-1|few|.
TGTGCCACCGGGACGGATCGTGGGGTCGAGCAGTACTTC
CATGTDRGVEQYF
>TRBJ2-3|TRBV11-2|.|.
TGTGCCAGCAACCGACCTGAGGGGATCGGAGCTAGCACAGATACGCAGTATTTT
CASNRPEGIGASTDTQYF
>TRBJ2-2|TRBV29-1|few|.
TGCAGCGTGGAGGCCGGGGAGCTGTTTTTT
CSVEAGELFF
>TRBJ1-2|TRBV18|.|.
TGTGCCAGCTCAGCGACAGCTACGACTCGCCTTAACTATGGCTACACCTTC
CASSATATTRLNYGYTF
>TRBJ2-7|TRBV20-1|.|TRBD2
TGCAGTGCTAGCGAGCGGGAGGCGTCAGACGAGCAGTACTTC
CSASEREASDEQYF
>TRBJ2-1|TRBV7-6|many|TRBD2
TGTGCCAGCAGCTTAATACGGGCGGGAGGGCGGGATGAGCAGTTCTTC
CASSLIRAGGRDEQFF
>TRBJ2-6|TRBV5-1|.|.
TGCGCCAGAAGCTTGGATAGGGGAACCTCCGGGGCCAACGTCCTGACTTTC
CARSLDRGTSGANVLTF
>TRBJ2-5|TRBV6-6|.|.
TGTGCCAGCAGTTACGGGGTCCGGTACCAAGAGACCCAGTACTTC
CASSYGVRYQETQYF
>TRBJ2-1|TRBV20-1|.|.
TGCAGTGCTAGTTGGGCAGGGTCATACAATGAGCAGTTCTTC
CSASWAGSYNEQFF
>TRBJ2-1|TRBV11-3|.|.
TGTGCCAGCAGCGGGCAGGGGAGCAATGAGCAGTTCTTC
CASSGQGSNEQFF
>TRBJ2-3|TRBV7-2|many|TRBD2
TGTGCCAGCAGCTTGCGAGGGACTAGCGGAATTCGCACAGATACGCAGTATTTT
CASSLRGTSGIRTDTQYF
>TRBJ2-7|TRBV19|few|.
TGTGCCAGTAGAGCGACCGCGTCTAGATTGCAGTACTTC
CASRATASRLQYF
>TRBJ1-2|TRBV2|few|TRBD1
TGTGCCAGCCGTCCCGGGACAGGGTGGGGTGGCTATGGCTACACCTTC
CASRPGTGWGGYGYTF
>TRBJ2-6|TRBV29-1|few|.
TGCAGCGTTGTGTCTGGGGCCAACGTCCTGACTTTC
CSVVSGANVLTF
>TRBJ1-6|TRBV6-1|.|.
TGTGCCAGCAGTTTTGGCCGGTCGGAAGGAGAGAGCTCCTATAATTCACCCCTCCACTTT
CASSFGRSEGESSYNSPLHF
>TRBJ2-7|TRBV7-8|few|TRBD2
TGTGCCAGCAGCTTAGCTAGCGGGGGCACCTACGAGCAGTACTTC
CASSLASGGTYEQYF
>TRBJ1-2|TRBV11-2|few|TRBD1
TGTGCCAGCAGCCGCCGGGACAGCGGCTATGGCTACACCTTC
CASSRRDSGYGYTF
>TRBJ1-1|TRBV5-4|few|.
TGTGCCAGCACCCGGGGACCGGAGAACACTGAAGCTTTCTTT
CASTRGPENTEAFF
>TRBJ1-1|TRBV10-3|once|.
TGTGCCATCAGCCCTGGGGGAAACACTGAAGCTTTCTTT
CAISPGGNTEAFF
>TRBJ2-7|TRBV10-3|many|TRBD1
TGTGCCATCAGTGACGGGACAGGGCTCTACGAGCAGTACTTC
CAISDGTGLYEQYF
>TRBJ2-3|TRBV7-8|many|.
TGTGCCAGCAGCTTACTTGCGACTCCCGGAGCCCCTAGCACAGATACGCAGTATTTT
CASSLLATPGAPSTDTQYF
>TRBJ2-7|TRBV28|many|.
TGTGCCAGCACCGACGCATACAGAAAGTACGAGCAGTACTTC
CASTDAYRKYEQYF
>TRBJ1-2|TRBV29-1|.|.
TGCAGCGTTGTTGTGGGAACGGTAACCCTTAACTATGGCTACACCTTC
CSVVVGTVTLNYGYTF
>TRBJ1-1|TRBV19|.|.
TGTGCCAGTAGTATATCGGACAGCCTTGAAGCTTTCTTT
CASSISDSLEAFF
>TRBJ1-1|TRBV7-9|few|TRBD1
TGTGCCAGCAGCTCGACAGGGGCCACTGAAGCTTTCTTT
CASSSTGATEAFF
>TRBJ2-1|TRBV7-8|many|.
TGTGCCAGCAGCAGAGCCTACAATGAGCAGTTCTTC
CASSRAYNEQFF
>TRBJ1-1|TRBV7-2|.|.
TGTGCCAGCGGCTTAGATGTCGGACGTCCCACTGCAGCTTTCTTT
CASGLDVGRPTAAFF
>TRBJ2-4|TRBV10-3|many|.
TGTGCCATCAGTGAGTCCGAAGCCAAAAACATTCAGTACTTC
CAISESEAKNIQYF
>TRBJ2-5|TRBV7-2|many|TRBD2
TGTGCCAGCAGCTCCATCGGACTAGCGGCCATTGGGGGAGAGACCCAGTACTTC
CASSSIGLAAIGGETQYF
>TRBJ2-1|TRBV5-4|few|.
TGTGCCAGCAGCTTGGTTTCTGTGGTGGGCGCCGCGGAGCAGTTCTTC
CASSLVSVVGAAEQFF
>TRBJ1-5|TRBV5-4|few|.
TGTGCCAGCAGCCCCGGGGGCGGAGAGAATCAGCCCCAGCATTTT
CASSPGGGENQPQHF
>TRBJ1-5|TRBV20-1|.|.
TGCAGTGCTAGCTTGATAGGGTGGGAGCCCCAGCATTTT
CSASLIGWEPQHF
>TRBJ2-1|TRBV29-1|.|.
TGCAGCGTTGTCAGAAACAATGAGCAGTTCTTC
CSVVRNNEQFF
>TRBJ1-3|TRBV20-1|few|.
TGCAGTGCTAGAGTCCCAGGGTCTGGAAACACCATATATTTT
CSARVPGSGNTIYF
>TRBJ2-1|TRBV10-3|.|TRBD2
TGTGCCATCAGGCCCAACCGGGGGGGCTCCTACAATGAGCAGTTCTTC
CAIRPNRGGSYNEQFF
>TRBJ2-3|TRBV12-3/TRBV12-4|.|.
TGTGCCACGGGACTCACAGATACGCAGTATTTT
CATGLTDTQYF
>TRBJ1-6|TRBV28|few|.
TGTGCCAGCAGTTTTTTCAGGTCGGGTAATTCACCCCTCCACTTT
CASSFFRSGNSPLHF
>TRBJ1-1|TRBV19|many|.
TGTGCCAGTAGTATCTTACGGACGGCGAACACTGAAGCTTTCTTT
CASSILRTANTEAFF
>TRBJ1-3|TRBV7-8|many|.
TGTGCCAGCAGCTTAGGTCAGGAGATGATTGGAAACACCATATATTTT
CASSLGQEMIGNTIYF
>TRBJ2-7|TRBV11-2|.|.
TGTGCCAGCAGCGACTACTCCTACGAGCAGTACTTC
CASSDYSYEQYF
>TRBJ1-1|TRBV20-1|.|.
TGCAGTGCTAGGGAGGGGGGCATTTTTAGTGAAGCTTTCTTT
CSAREGGIFSEAFF
>TRBJ1-6|TRBV3-1|.|.
TGTGCCAGCAGCCAGGGAGTTAGTCAGTATAATTCACCCCTCCACTTT
CASSQGVSQYNSPLHF
>TRBJ2-1|TRBV20-1|.|.
TGCAGTGCTAGTTCCACCCGAGGGGGGTTCTTC
CSASSTRGGFF
>TRBJ1-4|TRBV12-3/TRBV12-4|many|.
TGTGCCAGCACTCGAACAGGGAGTGAAAAACTGTTTTTT
CASTRTGSEKLFF
>TRBJ2-1|TRBV7-8|few|TRBD2
TGTGCCAGCAGCTTCAACAGCGGGAGGGATGAGCAGTTCTTC
CASSFNSGRDEQFF
>TRBJ2-1|TRBV7-6|.|TRBD2
TGTGCCAGCAGCTTATCAGGACTAGCGAACAATGAGCAGTTCTTC
CASSLSGLANNEQFF
>TRBJ1-2|TRBV11-3|many|.
TGTGCCAGCAGCTTAGTAACACAGTCTCCTAACTATGGCTACACCTTC
CASSLVTQSPNYGYTF